A selection of T cell receptor beta chains follows, all from one sample in a study of T-cell reconstitution after alpha-beta-depleted transplantation in children. TCRdb called the PCR reads again in MiXCR, with one record for every CDR3 protein. The sample records approximately 500,000 distinct CDR3 sequences, about 10% being singletons. The source material was PBMCs, sampled before TCRalphabeta/CD19-depleted stem cell transplant. These receptors all stem from a child aged 2 to 10 with inherited bone marrow failure, due to receive a stem cell transplant. The CDR3 runs from the conserved cysteine through the conserved F or W. Each record gives: clone size, V gene, J gene, D gene, CDR3 DNA, CDR3 protein. D genes are given only for firm matches. Expanded clones are given a class, and other clones once, few, many or no size at all.

abundance: .; v_gene: TRBV5-1; j_gene: TRBJ2-1; d_gene: TRBD2; CDR3nt: TGCGCCAGCAGCTTGACCCCTAGCGGGAGCTCCTACAATGAGCAGTTCTTC; CDR3aa: CASSLTPSGSSYNEQFF
abundance: many; v_gene: TRBV28; j_gene: TRBJ2-7; d_gene: .; CDR3nt: TGTGCCAGCAGTCCCATGGCGGACTACGAGCAGTACTTC; CDR3aa: CASSPMADYEQYF
abundance: .; v_gene: TRBV20-1; j_gene: TRBJ2-7; d_gene: TRBD2; CDR3nt: TGCAGTGCTAGAGCAGGACTCCGGGCAAGCGGGATGGAGCAGTACTTC; CDR3aa: CSARAGLRASGMEQYF
abundance: .; v_gene: TRBV7-9; j_gene: TRBJ1-2; d_gene: .; CDR3nt: TGTGCCAGCAGCCATCACGACCGGGGCTATGGCTACACCTTC; CDR3aa: CASSHHDRGYGYTF
abundance: many; v_gene: TRBV7-9; j_gene: TRBJ2-7; d_gene: .; CDR3nt: TGTGCCAGCAGCTCGGGACTGGCTACCTACGAGCAGTACTTC; CDR3aa: CASSSGLATYEQYF
abundance: many; v_gene: TRBV4-3; j_gene: TRBJ2-3; d_gene: TRBD2; CDR3nt: TGCGCCAGCAGCCAAGACGAACGAGGCGGGAGTGGCACAGATACGCAGTATTTT; CDR3aa: CASSQDERGGSGTDTQYF
abundance: many; v_gene: TRBV5-6; j_gene: TRBJ1-2; d_gene: TRBD1; CDR3nt: TGTGCCAGCAGCTGGGGGACAGGGGTTGGCTACACCTTC; CDR3aa: CASSWGTGVGYTF
abundance: many; v_gene: TRBV12-3/TRBV12-4; j_gene: TRBJ1-2; d_gene: .; CDR3nt: TGTGCCAGCAGTTTATGGGGGTTAGCTAACTATGGCTACACCTTC; CDR3aa: CASSLWGLANYGYTF
abundance: many; v_gene: TRBV5-6; j_gene: TRBJ1-1; d_gene: .; CDR3nt: TGTGCCAGCAGCTTGGCCGGTGTCAGATTAAACACTGAAGCTTTCTTT; CDR3aa: CASSLAGVRLNTEAFF
abundance: many; v_gene: TRBV20-1; j_gene: TRBJ2-7; d_gene: .; CDR3nt: TGCAGCTCTCTGACTCCGGTCGGCTACGAGCAGTACTTC; CDR3aa: CSSLTPVGYEQYF
abundance: many; v_gene: TRBV29-1; j_gene: TRBJ1-1; d_gene: .; CDR3nt: TGCAGCTTTTGGACAGAAATGAACACTGAAGCTTTCTTT; CDR3aa: CSFWTEMNTEAFF
abundance: many; v_gene: TRBV3-1; j_gene: TRBJ2-7; d_gene: TRBD2; CDR3nt: TGTGCCAGCAGCCAAAGATCGGGGGACTACGACTACGAGCAGTACTTC; CDR3aa: CASSQRSGDYDYEQYF
abundance: many; v_gene: TRBV7-9; j_gene: TRBJ2-3; d_gene: .; CDR3nt: TGTGCCAGCAGCTTTTGGTCCTCGACCACAGATACGCAGTATTTT; CDR3aa: CASSFWSSTTDTQYF
abundance: many; v_gene: TRBV5-1; j_gene: TRBJ2-1; d_gene: .; CDR3nt: TGCGCCAGCAGCTTGGCCAGGGGCATCTCCTACAATGAGCAGTTCTTC; CDR3aa: CASSLARGISYNEQFF
abundance: few; v_gene: TRBV5-1; j_gene: TRBJ1-1; d_gene: .; CDR3nt: TGCGCCAGCAGCCCCACAGCCGGAACAACTGAAGCTTTCTTT; CDR3aa: CASSPTAGTTEAFF
abundance: few; v_gene: TRBV18; j_gene: TRBJ2-5; d_gene: .; CDR3nt: TGTGCCAGCTCACATCGGCTTGGGACCCAGTACTTC; CDR3aa: CASSHRLGTQYF
abundance: many; v_gene: TRBV12-3/TRBV12-4; j_gene: TRBJ2-7; d_gene: TRBD1; CDR3nt: TGTGCCAGCAGTCCCGGACAGGGCCTCCCCTACGAGCAGTACTTC; CDR3aa: CASSPGQGLPYEQYF
abundance: .; v_gene: TRBV2; j_gene: TRBJ2-3; d_gene: TRBD2; CDR3nt: TGTGCCTTCTCCCGGACTAGCGGGAGGGTCGATACGCAGTATTTT; CDR3aa: CAFSRTSGRVDTQYF
abundance: few; v_gene: TRBV27; j_gene: TRBJ2-3; d_gene: TRBD2; CDR3nt: TGTGCCAGCAGTTTTCTAGGGGAGCGGGAGTACCTGAATACGCAGTATTTT; CDR3aa: CASSFLGEREYLNTQYF
abundance: many; v_gene: TRBV20-1; j_gene: TRBJ2-5; d_gene: TRBD2; CDR3nt: TGCAGTGCTAGAGATCAGTGGCTAGCGGGAGGGCCCCACAGGGAGACCCAGTACTTC; CDR3aa: CSARDQWLAGGPHRETQYF
abundance: .; v_gene: TRBV11-2; j_gene: TRBJ1-1; d_gene: TRBD1; CDR3nt: TGTGCCAGCAGCTTAAATCGACAGGGGCTGGGGAACACTGAAGCTTTCTTT; CDR3aa: CASSLNRQGLGNTEAFF
abundance: .; v_gene: TRBV20-1; j_gene: TRBJ2-1; d_gene: TRBD2; CDR3nt: TGCTGTGCTAGAGCCCTAGCGGAGACCCAAAAGGGGGAGCAGTTCTTC; CDR3aa: CCARALAETQKGEQFF
abundance: many; v_gene: TRBV19; j_gene: TRBJ2-1; d_gene: TRBD2; CDR3nt: TGTGCCAGTAGTGTCCACAGCGGGAGATCCTACAATGAGCAGTTCTTC; CDR3aa: CASSVHSGRSYNEQFF
abundance: many; v_gene: TRBV7-9; j_gene: TRBJ2-7; d_gene: .; CDR3nt: TGTGCCAGCAGCTTAATCGCAGGGCTCCACGAGCAGTACTTC; CDR3aa: CASSLIAGLHEQYF
abundance: many; v_gene: TRBV10-3; j_gene: TRBJ2-3; d_gene: TRBD1; CDR3nt: TGTGCCATCAGTGAGCCTTTTCCAGGGGGCAGGGGCACAGATACGCAGTATTTT; CDR3aa: CAISEPFPGGRGTDTQYF
abundance: many; v_gene: TRBV20-1; j_gene: TRBJ2-3; d_gene: .; CDR3nt: TGCAGTAATAGCGGAGCTAGCACAGATACGCAGTATTTT; CDR3aa: CSNSGASTDTQYF
abundance: .; v_gene: TRBV10-2; j_gene: TRBJ1-5; d_gene: .; CDR3nt: TGCGCCAGCAGTGATCATCAGGGGTATAGCAATCAGCCCCAGCATTTT; CDR3aa: CASSDHQGYSNQPQHF
abundance: many; v_gene: TRBV4-1; j_gene: TRBJ2-6; d_gene: .; CDR3nt: TGCGCCAGCAGCCGGACTCGCTCTGGGGCCAACGTCCTGACTTTC; CDR3aa: CASSRTRSGANVLTF
abundance: many; v_gene: TRBV28; j_gene: TRBJ1-1; d_gene: .; CDR3nt: TGTGCCAGCAGTTTCACCGGACAGAACACTGAAGCTTTCTTT; CDR3aa: CASSFTGQNTEAFF
abundance: few; v_gene: TRBV30; j_gene: TRBJ1-2; d_gene: .; CDR3nt: TGTGCCTGGAGCCGGGGGAGTTATGGCTACACCTTC; CDR3aa: CAWSRGSYGYTF
abundance: .; v_gene: TRBV6-4; j_gene: TRBJ2-3; d_gene: .; CDR3nt: TGTGCCAGCAGTGATCCCCAACCGGGAGCCAGCACAGATACGCAGTATTTT; CDR3aa: CASSDPQPGASTDTQYF
abundance: many; v_gene: TRBV29-1; j_gene: TRBJ2-7; d_gene: .; CDR3nt: TGCAGCGCCAATAGCGTGAACGAGCAGTACTTC; CDR3aa: CSANSVNEQYF
abundance: few; v_gene: TRBV19; j_gene: TRBJ1-5; d_gene: .; CDR3nt: TGTGCCAGTAGTACAGGGGCGAGCAATCAGCCCCAGCATTTT; CDR3aa: CASSTGASNQPQHF
abundance: .; v_gene: TRBV28; j_gene: TRBJ2-1; d_gene: .; CDR3nt: TGTGCCAACAAAAGGCTAGCGAACAATGAGCAGTTCTTC; CDR3aa: CANKRLANNEQFF
abundance: many; v_gene: TRBV6-5; j_gene: TRBJ2-1; d_gene: TRBD1; CDR3nt: TGTGCCAGCAGTTACTTGGACAGGGTCCACAATGAGCAGTTCTTC; CDR3aa: CASSYLDRVHNEQFF
abundance: many; v_gene: TRBV2; j_gene: TRBJ2-1; d_gene: .; CDR3nt: TGTGCCAGCAGTAGGGGCTCGTCCTACAATGAGCAGTTCTTC; CDR3aa: CASSRGSSYNEQFF
abundance: many; v_gene: TRBV5-1; j_gene: TRBJ2-3; d_gene: TRBD2; CDR3nt: TGCGCCAGCAGCATTCAGCTAGCGGGAGGGATGTCGTATACGCAGTATTTT; CDR3aa: CASSIQLAGGMSYTQYF
abundance: many; v_gene: TRBV20-1; j_gene: TRBJ2-7; d_gene: .; CDR3nt: TGCAGTGCTAGAGATTTCGGGGACGACTACGAGCAGTACTTC; CDR3aa: CSARDFGDDYEQYF
abundance: many; v_gene: TRBV29-1; j_gene: TRBJ2-1; d_gene: .; CDR3nt: TGCAGCGTTGAAGATCCCCGGGGCTCCTACAATGAGCAGTTCTTC; CDR3aa: CSVEDPRGSYNEQFF
abundance: many; v_gene: TRBV4-3; j_gene: TRBJ2-1; d_gene: TRBD2; CDR3nt: TGCGCCAGCAGCCAAGAGCCTAGCGGGAGGGCCGCAAATGAGCAGTTCTTC; CDR3aa: CASSQEPSGRAANEQFF
abundance: many; v_gene: TRBV7-2; j_gene: TRBJ1-2; d_gene: TRBD1; CDR3nt: TGTGCCAGCAGCTTTTTCGTTGTTAGGGGGGGAGAGGGACAGGCCAGCTACACCTTC; CDR3aa: CASSFFVVRGGEGQASYTF
abundance: many; v_gene: TRBV6-5; j_gene: TRBJ1-2; d_gene: .; CDR3nt: TGTGCCAGCACCGGGGGCGCTCAAGGCTACACCTTC; CDR3aa: CASTGGAQGYTF